A selection of T cell receptor beta chains follows, all from one sample in a study of shared clonotypes between healthy human individuals. TCRdb's copy holds only in-frame clones and misses some; the assay was immunoSEQ multiplex PCR. The table includes about a million clones, roughly 75% detected once. The specimen sequenced was memory CD4+ T cells sorted from blood. The receptors here all came from a man between 18 and 35 years old in good health. The CDR3 runs from the conserved cysteine through the conserved F or W. The D gene is left open where the match is weak. Clone size is shown for a subset of rows, as once, few, many or a class of expanded clone.

V,J,D,size,DNA,CDR3
TRBV7-2,TRBJ2-1,TRBD1,-,TGTGCCAGCAGCTTAGCACAGGGGGTATTGGGCAATGAGCAGTTCTTC,CASSLAQGVLGNEQFF
TRBV2,TRBJ2-5,TRBD1,-,TGTGCCAGCAGTCTCCGGGACAGGGTTTGGGAGACCCAGTACTTC,CASSLRDRVWETQYF
TRBV19,TRBJ2-2,TRBD1,few,TGTGCCAGTAGCCGACAGGGGCTGAACACCGGGGAGCTGTTTTTT,CASSRQGLNTGELFF
TRBV5-4,TRBJ2-5,-,-,TGTGCCAGCAGCCCGAGCCCGGCCAAAGAGACCCAGTACTTC,CASSPSPAKETQYF
TRBV20-1,TRBJ2-5,TRBD2,-,TGCAGCGGGGGGGACGGTTTGACCCAGTACTTC,CSGGDGLTQYF
TRBV4-1,TRBJ1-4,-,-,TGCGCCAGCAGCCAAGCACGCGGCAGGACTAATGAAAAACTGTTTTTT,CASSQARGRTNEKLFF
TRBV6-5,TRBJ2-2,TRBD2,-,TGTGCCAGCAGTCGGGGGGGGAAAGGCACCGGGGAGCTGTTTTTT,CASSRGGKGTGELFF
TRBV15,TRBJ2-7,-,few,TGTGCCACCCCTTATATGCCGGTCGATTACGAGCAGTACTTC,CATPYMPVDYEQYF
TRBV7-2,TRBJ2-1,-,few,TGTGCCAGCTCCTTCGGACTCTACAATGAGCAGTTCTTC,CASSFGLYNEQFF
TRBV11-2,TRBJ1-3,-,-,TGTGCCAGCAGCTCGGGGATCAGCTCTGGAAACACCATATATTTT,CASSSGISSGNTIYF
TRBV7-2,TRBJ2-1,-,-,TGTGCCAGCAGCTTTGGGGCTAACAATGAGCAGTTCTTC,CASSFGANNEQFF
TRBV5-1,TRBJ1-2,-,-,TGCGCCAGCAGTACGGGACAACATAACTATGGCTACACCTTC,CASSTGQHNYGYTF
TRBV5-1,TRBJ1-1,-,few,TGCGCCAGCAGCTTACAGAATCAGGGCACTGAAGCTTTCTTT,CASSLQNQGTEAFF
TRBV2,TRBJ1-5,-,-,TGTGCCAGCAGTGAAAAGGGAAGCAATCAGCCCCAGCATTTT,CASSEKGSNQPQHF
TRBV10-2,TRBJ1-6,-,few,TGCGCCAGCAGCCCGACAGTTAATTCACCCCTCCACTTT,CASSPTVNSPLHF
TRBV2,TRBJ1-2,-,few,TGTGCCAGCACCTATATGACAAACTATGGCTACACCTTC,CASTYMTNYGYTF
TRBV6-1,TRBJ1-2,TRBD1,once,TGTGCCAGCAGTGAGGAGGGGGCTCGAGGCTACACCTTC,CASSEEGARGYTF
TRBV5-1,TRBJ2-5,-,-,TGCGCCAGCAGCTTTCAGGGCACAGAGACCCAGTACTTC,CASSFQGTETQYF
TRBV5-1,TRBJ2-7,TRBD1,once,TGCGCCAGCAGCTCGGGACAGGGTAACTACGAGCAGTACTTC,CASSSGQGNYEQYF
TRBV19,TRBJ1-5,TRBD1,-,TGTGCCAGTAGATCCGGGACAGGAAAACAGCCCCAGCATTTT,CASRSGTGKQPQHF
TRBV2,TRBJ1-2,-,-,TGTGCCAGCAGTGAAGAAGGGAACTATGGCTACACCTTC,CASSEEGNYGYTF
TRBV7-9,TRBJ1-5,-,-,TGTGCCAGCAGCTTAGATAGGGCTGATCAGCCCCAGCATTTT,CASSLDRADQPQHF
TRBV15,TRBJ1-4,-,-,TGTGCCACCAGCAGAGGATCCGGGGTTAATGAAAAACTGTTTTTT,CATSRGSGVNEKLFF
TRBV18,TRBJ2-4,-,-,TGTGCCAGCTCCCCCGAGGAGCGGTTAGCCAAAAACATTCAGTACTTC,CASSPEERLAKNIQYF
TRBV6-1,TRBJ1-2,-,-,TGTGCCAGCAGTGGGGACGACTTACTTAACTATGGCTACACCTTC,CASSGDDLLNYGYTF
TRBV19,TRBJ2-1,-,few,TGTGCCAGTAAACAAGAGGCAGGCGCCCTTCGGGCCAATGAGCAGTTCTTC,CASKQEAGALRANEQFF
TRBV5-4,TRBJ2-3,TRBD2,-,TGTGCCAGCAGCTTGGCCCTAGCGGGACCCAGCACAGATACGCAGTATTTT,CASSLALAGPSTDTQYF
TRBV6-6,TRBJ2-7,TRBD2,-,TGTGCCAGCAGCATCATTAGCGGGAGCTCTAGCGAGCAGTACTTC,CASSIISGSSSEQYF
TRBV2,TRBJ2-1,TRBD2,-,TGTGCCAGCAGTGAAATGGGGACTAGCGGCTCAAATGAGCAGTTCTTC,CASSEMGTSGSNEQFF
TRBV7-8,TRBJ1-4,-,-,TGTGCCAGCAGCTTAGCGAACCTGGCCGGTGAAAAACTGTTTTTT,CASSLANLAGEKLFF
TRBV11-2,TRBJ2-7,TRBD2,-,TGTGCCAGCAGCCCCTTTTGGTCTAGCGGGAGTTACGAGCAGTACTTC,CASSPFWSSGSYEQYF
TRBV18,TRBJ2-7,-,-,TGTGCCAGCTCACCTTCAACCTACGAGCAGTACTTC,CASSPSTYEQYF
TRBV27,TRBJ1-6,TRBD1,-,TGTGCCAGCAGCAGGACAGGGGGCGTTAATAATTCACCCCTCCACTTT,CASSRTGGVNNSPLHF
TRBV27,TRBJ2-3,-,-,TGTGCCAGCAGTTTTGGGGGGACGGATACGCAGTATTTT,CASSFGGTDTQYF
TRBV5-1,TRBJ2-1,TRBD1,-,TGCGCCAGCACCACCTCGACAGGGTCTAATGAGCAGTTCTTC,CASTTSTGSNEQFF
TRBV27,TRBJ1-5,-,few,TGTGCCGCGGGGAGCAATCAGCCCCAGCATTTT,CAAGSNQPQHF
TRBV5-1,TRBJ2-5,-,-,TGCGCCAGCAGCTTGTTCGGCTTCCAAGAGACCCAGTACTTC,CASSLFGFQETQYF
TRBV27,TRBJ1-3,-,-,TGTGCCAGCAGTTTATATCCAGGGTCGGGAAACACCATATATTTT,CASSLYPGSGNTIYF
TRBV7-9,TRBJ1-6,-,few,TGTGCCAGCGAGGGGCAGGTGAATTCACCCCTCCACTTT,CASEGQVNSPLHF
TRBV4-2,TRBJ2-1,-,many,TGTGCCAGCAGCCAGAATTTGATCAATGAGCAGTTCTTC,CASSQNLINEQFF
TRBV19,TRBJ1-1,-,-,TGTGCCAGTAGGCGAAAGGGAAGTACCCTGGGTTCGGCAGACACTGAAGCTTTCTTT,CASRRKGSTLGSADTEAFF
TRBV7-2,TRBJ1-5,TRBD1,-,TGTGCCAGCAGCCGGGACAGGGGTGGTCAGCCCCAGCATTTT,CASSRDRGGQPQHF
TRBV5-1,TRBJ2-7,-,-,TGCGCCAGCAGCTTACCTCTAGACAGCGGCGAGCAGTACTTC,CASSLPLDSGEQYF
TRBV27,TRBJ2-7,TRBD1,-,TGTGCCAGCAGTTTATCGTTGGGACAGGGTCACGAGCAGTACTTC,CASSLSLGQGHEQYF
TRBV7-9,TRBJ2-3,TRBD2,few,TGTGCCAGCAGCTTGACTAGCGGGAGGAGCACAGATACGCAGTATTTT,CASSLTSGRSTDTQYF
TRBV7-9,TRBJ1-1,-,few,TGTGCCAGCAGCCCACGGCGGGATCTTGAAGCTTTCTTT,CASSPRRDLEAFF
TRBV6-4,TRBJ1-1,-,-,TGTGCCAGCAGTGGAGGTACTGAAGCTTTCTTT,CASSGGTEAFF